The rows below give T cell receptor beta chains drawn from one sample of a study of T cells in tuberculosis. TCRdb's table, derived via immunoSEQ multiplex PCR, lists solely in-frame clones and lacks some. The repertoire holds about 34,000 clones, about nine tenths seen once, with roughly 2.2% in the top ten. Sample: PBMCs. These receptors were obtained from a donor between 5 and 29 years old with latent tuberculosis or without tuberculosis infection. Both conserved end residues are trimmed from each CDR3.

CDR3: ASSQDRDTHTEAF
V: TRBV4-3
J: TRBJ1-1
length: 13

CDR3: ASSVGPQGNYEQY
V: TRBV9
J: TRBJ2-7
length: 13

CDR3: ASSDALKDSNYGYT
V: TRBV25-1
J: TRBJ1-2
length: 14

CDR3: ASSSLRVYEQY
V: TRBV11-2
J: TRBJ2-7
length: 11

CDR3: ASSPPLTFSYGYT
V: TRBV18
J: TRBJ1-2
length: 13

CDR3: ASSQGTHRVSYEQY
V: TRBV4-2
J: TRBJ2-7
length: 14

CDR3: ASSGRASETQY
V: TRBV30
J: TRBJ2-5
length: 11

CDR3: ASRWARNTGELF
V: TRBV2
J: TRBJ2-2
length: 12

CDR3: ASSMGTGAYEQY
V: TRBV19
J: TRBJ2-7
length: 12

CDR3: ATSRRGQNQPQH
V: TRBV15
J: TRBJ1-5
length: 12

CDR3: ASSSYGQGTYEQY
V: TRBV5-5
J: TRBJ2-7
length: 13

CDR3: ASSSAGDTEAF
V: TRBV7-2
J: TRBJ1-1
length: 11

CDR3: ASSMVGGADYGYT
V: TRBV19
J: TRBJ1-2
length: 13

CDR3: ASSGRGAGLGKTQY
V: TRBV7-2
J: TRBJ2-5
length: 14

CDR3: ASSLTGRTAGNTIY
V: TRBV28
J: TRBJ1-3
length: 14

CDR3: ASSLRANSDEQF
V: TRBV7-3
J: TRBJ2-1
length: 12

CDR3: ASSGTGGRNTQY
V: TRBV4-3
J: TRBJ2-3
length: 12

CDR3: ASSVWGQVYRLGTEAF
V: TRBV6-1
J: TRBJ1-1
length: 16

CDR3: ASSDSWGHTQY
V: TRBV6-4
J: TRBJ2-3
length: 11

CDR3: ASSWTGGMEETQY
V: TRBV7-3
J: TRBJ2-5
length: 13

CDR3: ASRLTSGELF
V: TRBV5-1
J: TRBJ2-2
length: 10

CDR3: ASSQDRAWLNEQF
V: TRBV28
J: TRBJ2-1
length: 13

CDR3: ASTGVNGYNSPLH
V: TRBV27
J: TRBJ1-6
length: 13

CDR3: ASSLLESPYNSPLH
V: TRBV27
J: TRBJ1-6
length: 14

CDR3: ASSWVQGKGEKLF
V: TRBV5-1
J: TRBJ1-4
length: 13

CDR3: ATRETESYEQY
V: TRBV15
J: TRBJ2-7
length: 11

CDR3: AWSLGNILKRLF
V: TRBV30
J: TRBJ1-4
length: 12

CDR3: ASSPRTGIPYEQY
V: TRBV9
J: TRBJ2-7
length: 13

CDR3: ASSLTGTSDYEQY
V: TRBV7-2
J: TRBJ2-7
length: 13

CDR3: AWTSGQGNLEKLF
V: TRBV30
J: TRBJ1-4
length: 13

CDR3: ASSPAAGSLAEQF
V: TRBV4-3
J: TRBJ2-1
length: 13

CDR3: ASSSPRRGSYNEQF
V: TRBV28
J: TRBJ2-1
length: 14

CDR3: ASVRQGASYEQY
V: TRBV6-5
J: TRBJ2-7
length: 12

CDR3: ASSLRQGGTEAF
V: TRBV7-2
J: TRBJ1-1
length: 12

CDR3: ASSNTGFNDEQY
V: TRBV27
J: TRBJ2-7
length: 12

CDR3: ASSLGPTGGTEAF
V: TRBV5-5
J: TRBJ1-1
length: 13

CDR3: ASSRLRDRGETQY
V: TRBV18
J: TRBJ2-5
length: 13

CDR3: SVARLSYRVETQY
V: TRBV29-1
J: TRBJ2-5
length: 13

CDR3: ASMGKGPQDGSYEQY
V: TRBV2
J: TRBJ2-7
length: 15

CDR3: ASSLESLGELF
V: TRBV7-9
J: TRBJ2-2
length: 11

CDR3: ASSIGTGTTNTGELF
V: TRBV19
J: TRBJ2-2
length: 15

CDR3: ASQGAEGYT
V: TRBV7-9
J: TRBJ1-2
length: 9

CDR3: ASGRGINEQY
V: TRBV7-2
J: TRBJ2-7
length: 10

CDR3: ASSLGLTNEQF
V: TRBV7-8
J: TRBJ2-1
length: 11

CDR3: ASSSRSDLYEQY
V: TRBV27
J: TRBJ2-7
length: 12

CDR3: ASSFPSSRHETPTYGYT
V: TRBV5-1
J: TRBJ1-2
length: 17

CDR3: AISGGPDGDTQY
V: TRBV10-3
J: TRBJ2-3
length: 12

CDR3: ASSGGQSGQF
V: TRBV2
J: TRBJ2-1
length: 10

CDR3: ASSPPREGSPYEQY
V: TRBV18
J: TRBJ2-7
length: 14

CDR3: ASSSPGQGPDTQY
V: TRBV11-3
J: TRBJ2-3
length: 13

CDR3: ASSATGFSGELF
V: TRBV7-3
J: TRBJ2-2
length: 12

CDR3: ASRLDRDQPQH
V: TRBV6-1
J: TRBJ1-5
length: 11

CDR3: ATSRDSGRFEQY
V: TRBV15
J: TRBJ2-7
length: 12

CDR3: ASSSDRVHTF
V: TRBV11-2
J: TRBJ1-1
length: 10

CDR3: ASSPFLGTSGGQETQY
V: TRBV5-4
J: TRBJ2-5
length: 16